Sequencing of this T cell receptor (beta chain) was carried out in a study of cytomegalovirus exposure and HLA in healthy donors. Findings and limits, study-wide: The presence/absence work took it that sequencing depth was about the same across donors. A later analysis reportedly identified an Asian-associated ancestry cluster as carrying fewer N-insertions than the 666-donor mean.

The PCR employed 60 Vbeta primers together with 13 Jbeta primers. Original methodology: Approximately 11 million of the roughly 77 million unique TCR beta chains counted in a later analysis were shared. Sequencing was performed with immunoSEQ multiplex PCR; in TCRdb, only in-frame clones are kept and a portion is missing. V and J calls and clone size are copied from that table; D and trimming were computed from the DNA. This sample has more than 150,000 clones, with roughly 77% found just once. The sample holds one count of this clone. What it binds is not known. Germline V gives CDR1 MNHNS, CDR2 SASEGT. The CDR3 has 13 residues. V lost 3 bases and J 8 bases, leaving 10 bases between the germline ends.

This clonotype originated in a woman aged 25 to 39 in good health and CMV-seronegative. The chain uses TRBV6-1 and TRBJ1-4; tentative D call: TRBD1 (6 bases). The specimen sequenced was PBMCs. The CDR3 loop is CASSEDRREKLFF. CDR3 nucleotide sequence: TGTGCCAGCAGTGAGGACAGACGCGAAAAACTGTTTTTT.